This entry is about one T cell receptor (beta chain). The antigen is not known. A junction boundary mismatches the germline segment, possibly from a read error. cDNA reverse transcribed from extracted RNA served as the sequencing template. TCRdb's table, derived via immunoSEQ multiplex PCR, lists solely in-frame clones and lacks some. The repertoire holds 100,000 to 150,000 clones, with approximately 47% as singletons. These data come from a study of CD8+ T cells in alopecia areata. Individuals with alopecia areata gave both lesional scalp punch biopsies and peripheral blood for collection. General study findings and limits: Clonality in lesional scalp, especially alopecia totalis/universalis, exceeded that of normal scalp. TCR sharing across patients was less clear than in mice, possibly HLA-related.

This CDR3 region has 12 residues. Germline V gives CDR1 LGHNT, CDR2 FRNRAP. Sample: NKG2D-low CD8+ T cells sorted from blood. V is TRBV12-5 and J is TRBJ1-1, with TRBD1 as a possible D gene (5 bases). The TCR was taken from a human donor with alopecia areata. CDR3 nucleotide sequence: TGTGCTAGTGGGTATTCCGGGACCCAGCCCGGCTTT. Its protein is CASGYSGTQPGF.